The TCR beta chain described here comes from a study of T cell responses to AZD1222 COVID-19 vaccine. Some clones are missing from TCRdb's copy, which holds only in-frame ones; the method was immunoSEQ multiplex PCR. The profile shows under 120,000 clones, approximately 96% of them singletons. Study-level points and caveats: The donor cohort was predominantly white British with a female majority, and clonal diversity may have been underestimated.

Trimming pared 6 bases from V and 0 bases from J, leaving 8 bases between. There are 13 residues in the CDR3. Germline V CDR1 and CDR2: MNHEY, SMNVEV (reference sequence). The count of this clone is one. Its specificity is not known. Sequenced material: peripheral blood, taken on day 0 of AZD1222 vaccination. This sequence was found in an adult in good health. The chain employs TRBV27 and TRBJ1-1; D call uncertain. CDR3 in amino acids: CASRASMNTEAFF. Here the CDR3 DNA reads TGTGCCAGCAGGGCCTCCATGAACACTGAAGCTTTCTTT.